This TCR beta chain was identified during a study of blood T cell repertoires in COVID-19. The wider study: The United States, Italy and Spain were the sources of the acute and convalescent COVID-19 samples.

Per the study methods: The assay estimated nucleated cells by amplifying reference gene primers. Measured with immunoSEQ multiplex PCR; TCRdb has only the in-frame clones, and not every one. That table is the source of V, J and clone size, and D and trimming were worked out from the DNA. Of 75,000 to 90,000 clones in the sample, approximately 86% were seen once. Germline assignment: CDR1 SQVTM and CDR2 ANQGSEA. This CDR3 contains 14 residues. Trimming at V came to 3 bases and at J to 0 bases, leaving 3 bases not matched to a gene. Sequencing was carried out using peripheral blood. This TCR came from a man between 45 and 60 years old with active or convalescent COVID-19. The gene calls are TRBV29-1 and TRBJ1-1, with TRBD1 matching 8 bases. The CDR3 spells CSVDKTGVNTEAFF. The DNA for the CDR3 is TGCAGCGTTGATAAGACAGGGGTGAACACTGAAGCTTTCTTT. The entire variable domain, with the rest obtained from reference TRBV29-1 and TRBJ1-1, is as follows: SAVISQKPSRDICQRGTSLTIQCQVDSQVTMMFWYRQQPGQSLTLIATANQGSEATYESGFVIDKFPISRPNLTFSTLTVSNMSPEDSSIYLCSVDKTGVNTEAFFGQGTRLTVV.